A selection of T cell receptor beta chains follows, all from one sample in a study of OX40 agonist ivuxolimab in advanced cancers. Some clones are missing from TCRdb's copy, which holds only in-frame ones; the method was immunoSEQ multiplex PCR. The sample has roughly 26,000 clones, nearly 80% seen once. The sample here was CD4+ or CD8+ T cells sorted from blood, taken in a trial of the OX40 agonist ivuxolimab. These receptors were obtained from an adult with an advanced solid tumor such as melanoma, head and neck, liver or kidney cancer. The CDR3 runs from the conserved cysteine through the conserved F or W. Fields, in order: V gene, J gene, clone size, D gene, CDR3 protein, CDR3 DNA. The D gene is left open where the match is weak. Clone sizes are given selectively: once, few, many, or a class where the clone is expanded.

>TRBV27|TRBJ2-2|few|-
CASSLGTSYTGELFF
TGTGCCAGCAGCCTAGGCACTTCTTACACCGGGGAGCTGTTTTTT
>TRBV5-1|TRBJ2-7|-|-
CASSLAGTHYEQYF
TGCGCCAGCAGCTTGGCCGGCACCCACTACGAGCAGTACTTC
>TRBV27|TRBJ1-1|-|-
CASSKNTEAFF
TGTGCCAGCAGTAAAAACACTGAAGCTTTCTTT
>TRBV28|TRBJ2-7|-|-
CASSDRSHEQYF
TGTGCCAGCAGTGACAGGTCCCACGAGCAGTACTTC
>TRBV19|TRBJ1-2|-|-
CASSSVRGYTF
TGTGCCAGTAGCTCAGTGAGGGGCTACACCTTC
>TRBV28|TRBJ1-6|-|TRBD1
CASSPDRVNSPLHF
TGTGCCAGCAGTCCGGACAGGGTTAATTCACCCCTCCACTTT
>TRBV11-2|TRBJ1-2|-|TRBD1
CASSYRTGGLGYTF
TGTGCCAGCAGCTATAGGACAGGGGGCCTTGGCTACACCTTC
>TRBV19|TRBJ1-2|-|-
CASSITGTDTTLYGYTF
TGTGCCAGTAGTATAACCGGGACGGACACCACTCTCTATGGCTACACCTTC
>TRBV2|TRBJ2-7|-|TRBD2
CASLAGVSYEQYF
TGTGCCAGTTTAGCGGGAGTCTCCTACGAGCAGTACTTC
>TRBV5-6|TRBJ2-3|-|-
CASSSGSDTQYF
TGTGCCAGCAGCTCGGGATCAGATACGCAGTATTTT
>TRBV28|TRBJ2-7|-|-
CASAESSLFYEQYF
TGTGCCAGTGCCGAGTCCTCCCTTTTCTACGAGCAGTACTTC
>TRBV28|TRBJ2-7|-|-
CASSLRGSYEQYF
TGTGCCAGCAGTTTAAGAGGGTCCTACGAGCAGTACTTC
>TRBV28|TRBJ2-7|few|TRBD2
CASSISGGRSYEQYF
TGTGCCAGCAGCATCTCGGGGGGTCGATCCTACGAGCAGTACTTC
>TRBV4-2|TRBJ2-7|few|-
CASSSLASGSEQYF
TGTGCCAGCAGCAGCCTAGCGTCGGGGAGCGAGCAGTACTTC
>TRBV5-4|TRBJ2-3|-|-
CASSPTGVPTDTQYF
TGTGCCAGCAGCCCAACAGGCGTGCCCACAGATACGCAGTATTTT
>TRBV7-6|TRBJ2-2|-|-
CASSRNTGELFF
TGTGCCAGCAGCCGTAACACCGGGGAGCTGTTTTTT
>TRBV7-3|TRBJ1-2|-|TRBD1
CASSLVHGTGIPPHYGYTF
TGTGCCAGCAGCTTAGTTCATGGGACAGGGATTCCCCCCCACTATGGCTACACCTTC
>TRBV10-2|TRBJ1-1|-|-
CASTLGVGNSEAFF
TGCGCCAGCACCCTGGGGGTAGGGAATTCTGAAGCTTTCTTT
>TRBV29-1|TRBJ1-2|-|-
CSARVAARRSYGYTF
TGCAGCGCCCGTGTCGCTGCACGTCGGTCCTATGGCTACACCTTC
>TRBV5-8|TRBJ1-1|-|-
CASSFGPYTEAFF
TGTGCCAGCAGCTTCGGACCGTACACTGAAGCTTTCTTT
>TRBV5-1|TRBJ2-3|-|TRBD1
CASSWTGGGTDTQYF
TGCGCCAGCAGCTGGACAGGGGGCGGCACAGATACGCAGTATTTT
>TRBV7-9|TRBJ1-4|-|-
CASSQDYSSNEKLFF
TGCGCCAGCAGCCAAGATTACAGCAGTAATGAAAAACTGTTTTTT
>TRBV5-8|TRBJ1-4|-|-
CASSLVATNEKLFF
TGTGCCAGCAGCTTAGTCGCAACTAATGAAAAACTGTTTTTT
>TRBV11-2|TRBJ2-5|-|-
CASSLAPIGVEETQYF
TGTGCCAGCAGCTTAGCGCCGATAGGGGTGGAAGAGACCCAGTACTTC
>TRBV27|TRBJ2-1|-|-
CASSLWGDNEQFF
TGTGCCAGCAGTTTATGGGGTGACAATGAGCAGTTCTTC
>TRBV28|TRBJ2-7|-|-
CASSLQGLAYEQYF
TGTGCCAGCAGTTTACAGGGACTCGCCTACGAGCAGTACTTC
>TRBV27|TRBJ2-7|once|TRBD2
CASSPFLAEYEQYF
TGTGCCAGCAGTCCTTTTCTAGCGGAGTACGAGCAGTACTTC
>TRBV28|TRBJ2-3|-|-
CASSLVPDTQYF
TGTGCCAGCAGTTTAGTACCAGATACGCAGTATTTT
>TRBV14|TRBJ1-6|few|TRBD1
CASSLYRGGNSPLHF
TGTGCCAGCAGCCTATACAGGGGAGGGAATTCACCCCTCCACTTT
>TRBV9|TRBJ2-7|-|TRBD2
CASSVGTSSGRGEQYF
TGTGCCAGCAGCGTTGGGACCTCTAGCGGGAGAGGCGAGCAGTACTTC
>TRBV6-5|TRBJ2-7|-|TRBD2
CASSTSGRDYEQYF
TGTGCCAGCAGTACTAGCGGGAGGGACTACGAGCAGTACTTC
>TRBV2|TRBJ1-1|few|-
CAISRQAGGTEAFF
TGTGCCATTTCTAGACAGGCCGGTGGGACTGAAGCTTTCTTT
>TRBV7-9|TRBJ1-1|-|TRBD1
CALGQSITEAFF
TGTGCATTGGGACAGTCTATCACTGAAGCTTTCTTT
>TRBV6-5|TRBJ2-7|-|TRBD2
CASSYRDYYEQYF
TGTGCCAGCAGTTACAGGGACTACTACGAGCAGTACTTC
>TRBV7-6|TRBJ2-7|-|-
CASSLEVASNEQYF
TGTGCCAGCAGCTTAGAGGTAGCCTCTAACGAGCAGTACTTC
>TRBV27|TRBJ2-1|-|-
CASSLISSSYNEQFF
TGTGCCAGCAGTTTGATCAGCAGCTCCTACAATGAGCAGTTCTTC
>TRBV6-5|TRBJ2-1|-|-
CASRVRNYNEQFF
TGTGCCAGCAGAGTCAGGAACTACAATGAGCAGTTCTTC
>TRBV5-4|TRBJ2-2|-|-
CASSSVGQLNPGELFF
TGTGCCAGCAGCAGTGTCGGGCAGCTAAACCCCGGGGAGCTGTTTTTT
>TRBV4-2|TRBJ1-1|-|TRBD1
CASSRGQGTTEAFF
TGTGCCAGCAGCCGGGGACAGGGTACGACTGAAGCTTTCTTT
>TRBV29-1|TRBJ2-3|-|TRBD2
CSVDGTSAPYEADTQYF
TGCAGCGTTGATGGTACTAGCGCCCCTTATGAGGCAGATACGCAGTATTTT
>TRBV19|TRBJ2-1|-|-
CASKGEAETGEQFF
TGTGCCAGTAAAGGCGAAGCGGAGACCGGTGAGCAGTTCTTC
>TRBV7-9|TRBJ2-1|-|TRBD1
CASGTGGHNEQFF
TGTGCCAGCGGGACAGGGGGTCACAATGAGCAGTTCTTC
>TRBV28|TRBJ2-2|-|-
CASRPLPGELFF
TGTGCCAGCAGACCTCTCCCCGGGGAGCTGTTTTTT
>TRBV9|TRBJ1-4|-|TRBD1
CASSVGGQGDEKLFF
TGTGCCAGCAGCGTAGGGGGACAGGGCGATGAAAAACTGTTTTTT
>TRBV14|TRBJ2-1|-|TRBD2
CASSHWASGSSYNEQFF
TGTGCCAGCAGCCATTGGGCTAGCGGGAGCTCCTACAATGAGCAGTTCTTC
>TRBV6-1|TRBJ1-5|few|-
CASSEWYASNQPQHF
TGTGCCAGCAGTGAATGGTATGCCAGCAATCAGCCCCAGCATTTT
>TRBV5-8|TRBJ2-7|few|-
CASSFRGIRYEQYF
TGTGCCAGCAGCTTTAGGGGAATACGGTACGAGCAGTACTTC
>TRBV4-3|TRBJ2-7|-|-
CASSHRLLYEQYF
TGCGCCAGCAGCCATAGACTCCTTTACGAGCAGTACTTC
>TRBV9|TRBJ2-3|-|TRBD2
CASSTSGSTDTQYF
TGTGCCAGCAGCACTAGCGGGAGCACAGATACGCAGTATTTT
>TRBV29-1|TRBJ1-2|-|-
CSVDWTPGGNYGYTF
TGCAGCGTTGATTGGACACCAGGCGGTAACTATGGCTACACCTTC
>TRBV7-8|TRBJ1-6|-|-
CASSLVPYNSPLHF
TGTGCCAGCAGCTTAGTGCCGTATAATTCACCCCTCCACTTT
>TRBV7-2|TRBJ2-1|-|-
CASSPLSNSYNEQFF
TGTGCCAGCAGCCCCCTCAGCAACTCCTACAATGAGCAGTTCTTC
>TRBV21-1|TRBJ2-2|-|-
CASSARLGVDTGELFF
TGTGCCAGCAGCGCGAGGCTGGGGGTAGACACCGGGGAGCTGTTTTTT
>TRBV11-2|TRBJ1-5|-|-
CASSLGDYSNQPQHF
TGTGCCAGCAGCTTAGGGGACTATAGCAATCAGCCCCAGCATTTT
>TRBV5-5|TRBJ1-2|few|-
CASSIPGENYGYTF
TGTGCCAGCAGCATTCCCGGGGAGAACTATGGCTACACCTTC
>TRBV7-6|TRBJ2-5|-|TRBD2
CASSLVTSGSLETQYF
TGTGCCAGCAGCTTAGTCACTAGCGGGTCCCTAGAGACCCAGTACTTC
>TRBV7-9|TRBJ2-1|-|TRBD1
CASSSRDRVYNEQFF
TGTGCCAGCAGCTCAAGGGACAGGGTTTACAATGAGCAGTTCTTC
>TRBV7-8|TRBJ2-7|-|TRBD1
CASSLRRDRSYEQYF
TGTGCCAGCAGCCTACGCCGGGACAGGAGCTACGAGCAGTACTTC
>TRBV6-5|TRBJ2-3|once|-
CASCSFADTQYF
TGTGCCAGCTGTAGTTTCGCAGATACGCAGTATTTT
>TRBV6-4|TRBJ2-2|-|TRBD1
CASSDSQGADTGELFF
TGTGCCAGCAGTGACTCGCAGGGGGCAGACACCGGGGAGCTGTTTTTT